One T cell receptor (beta chain) is described in this entry. What it binds is unknown. The CDR3 length is 15 residues. Germline values: CDR1 SGHAT, CDR2 FQNNGV. V was shortened by 1 base and J by 5 bases, with 15 bases between the two germline ends. Profiled with immunoSEQ multiplex PCR; TCRdb holds only in-frame clones, not every one. In the table there are roughly 180,000 clones, more than 85% of which are singletons. The record originates from a study of T cell responses to AZD1222 COVID-19 vaccine. Regarding the study as a whole: Researchers report vaccine-associated CD4 TCRs spanning spike, with dominance at 160-218 and 743-854. At baseline, seropositivity was found in only 6 or 7 AZD1222 recipients.

The rearrangement joins TRBV11-2 to TRBJ2-7; D call uncertain. The specimen comprised peripheral blood, sampled 28 days after the second AZD1222 dose. This clonotype was obtained from an adult who received the AZD1222 COVID-19 vaccine. Written as DNA, the CDR3 is TGTGCCAGCAGCTTAGGAAGCCTCGTGGGGAACGAGCAGTACTTC. It translates to CASSLGSLVGNEQYF. Drawing the rest from reference TRBV11-2 and TRBJ2-7, the complete variable domain is EAGVAQSPRYKIIEKRQSVAFWCNPISGHATLYWYQQILGQGPKLLIQFQNNGVVDDSQLPKDRFSAERLKGVDSTLKIQPAKLEDSAVYLCASSLGSLVGNEQYFGPGTRLTVT.